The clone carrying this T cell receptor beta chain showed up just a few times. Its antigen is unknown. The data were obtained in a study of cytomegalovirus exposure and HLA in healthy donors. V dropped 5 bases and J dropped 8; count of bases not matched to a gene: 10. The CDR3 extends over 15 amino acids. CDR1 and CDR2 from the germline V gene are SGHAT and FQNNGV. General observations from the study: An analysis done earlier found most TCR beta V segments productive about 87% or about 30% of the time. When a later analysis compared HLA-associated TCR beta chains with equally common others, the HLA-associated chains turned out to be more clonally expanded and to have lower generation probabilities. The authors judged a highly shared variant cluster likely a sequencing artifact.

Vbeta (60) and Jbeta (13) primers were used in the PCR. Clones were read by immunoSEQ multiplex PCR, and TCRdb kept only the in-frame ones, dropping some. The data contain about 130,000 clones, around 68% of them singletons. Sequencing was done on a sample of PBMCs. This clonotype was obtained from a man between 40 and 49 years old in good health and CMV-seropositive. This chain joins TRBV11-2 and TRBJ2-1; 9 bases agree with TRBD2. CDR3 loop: CASSLRSSGSDEQFF. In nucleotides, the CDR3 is TGTGCCAGCAGCCTACGTAGTAGCGGGAGCGATGAGCAGTTCTTC.